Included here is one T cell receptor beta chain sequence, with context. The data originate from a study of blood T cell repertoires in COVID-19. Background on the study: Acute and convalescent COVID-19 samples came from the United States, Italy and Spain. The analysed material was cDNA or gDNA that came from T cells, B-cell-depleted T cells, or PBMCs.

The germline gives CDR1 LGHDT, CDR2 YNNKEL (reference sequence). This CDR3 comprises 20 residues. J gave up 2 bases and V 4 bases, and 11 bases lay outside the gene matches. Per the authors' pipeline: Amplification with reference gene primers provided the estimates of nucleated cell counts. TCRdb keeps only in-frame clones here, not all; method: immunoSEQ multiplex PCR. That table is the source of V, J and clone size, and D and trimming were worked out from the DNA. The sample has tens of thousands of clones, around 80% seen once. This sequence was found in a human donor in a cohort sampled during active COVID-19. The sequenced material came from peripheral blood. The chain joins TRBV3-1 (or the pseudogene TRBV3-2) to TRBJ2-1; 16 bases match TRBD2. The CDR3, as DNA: TGTGCCAGCAGCCCACTTGTACCCGGGACTAGCGGGGGGGCCTACAATGAGCAGTTCTTC. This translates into CASSPLVPGTSGGAYNEQFF.